This T cell receptor beta chain was observed in a study of blood T cell repertoires in COVID-19. At the level of the study: PBMCs, B-cell-depleted T cells, or T cells provided the cDNA or gDNA that made up the material.

TCRdb's copy holds only in-frame clones and misses some; the assay was immunoSEQ multiplex PCR. The data show 170,000 or so clones, around 83% seen once. Trimming at V came to 1 base and at J to 3 bases, leaving 7 bases not matched to a gene. The germline CDR1 and CDR2 sequences are SGHTA and FQGNSA. This CDR3 is 16 amino acids long. Enrolled during active infection, Seattle patients were then followed longitudinally. Sequencing was carried out using peripheral blood. The clonotype comes from a woman in her 70s with COVID-19, enrolled during active disease. The gene calls are TRBV7-2 and TRBJ2-5, with 8 bases lining up with TRBD2. CDR3 in DNA: TGTGCCAGCAGCTTAGTAGTGGGACTAGGGGAAGAGACCCAGTACTTC. It specifies CASSLVVGLGEETQYF.